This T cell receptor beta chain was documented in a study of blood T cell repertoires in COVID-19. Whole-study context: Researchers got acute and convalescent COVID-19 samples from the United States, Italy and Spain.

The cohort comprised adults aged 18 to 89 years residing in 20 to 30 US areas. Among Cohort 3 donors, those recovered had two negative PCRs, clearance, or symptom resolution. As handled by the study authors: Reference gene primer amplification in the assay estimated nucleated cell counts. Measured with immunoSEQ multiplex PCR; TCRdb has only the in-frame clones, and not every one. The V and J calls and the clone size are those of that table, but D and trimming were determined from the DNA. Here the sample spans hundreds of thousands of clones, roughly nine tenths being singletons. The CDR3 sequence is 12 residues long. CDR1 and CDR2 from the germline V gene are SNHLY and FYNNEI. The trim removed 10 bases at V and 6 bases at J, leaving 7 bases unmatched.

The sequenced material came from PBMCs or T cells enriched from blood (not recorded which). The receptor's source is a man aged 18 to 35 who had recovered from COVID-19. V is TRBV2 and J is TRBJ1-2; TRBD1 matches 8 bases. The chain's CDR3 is CAIAGGRDGYTF. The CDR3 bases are TGTGCCATAGCAGGGGGCCGTGATGGCTACACCTTC.